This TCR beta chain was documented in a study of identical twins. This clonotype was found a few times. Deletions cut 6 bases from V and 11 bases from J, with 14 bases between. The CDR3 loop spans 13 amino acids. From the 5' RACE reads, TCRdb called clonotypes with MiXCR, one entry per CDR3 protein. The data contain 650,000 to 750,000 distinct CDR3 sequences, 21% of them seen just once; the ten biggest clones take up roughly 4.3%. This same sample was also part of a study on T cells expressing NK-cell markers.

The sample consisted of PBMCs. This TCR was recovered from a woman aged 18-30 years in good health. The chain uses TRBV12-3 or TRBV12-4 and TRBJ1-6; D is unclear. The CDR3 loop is CASSPRIMAPLHF. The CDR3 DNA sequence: TGTGCCAGCAGCCCGCGGATCATGGCACCCCTCCACTTT.